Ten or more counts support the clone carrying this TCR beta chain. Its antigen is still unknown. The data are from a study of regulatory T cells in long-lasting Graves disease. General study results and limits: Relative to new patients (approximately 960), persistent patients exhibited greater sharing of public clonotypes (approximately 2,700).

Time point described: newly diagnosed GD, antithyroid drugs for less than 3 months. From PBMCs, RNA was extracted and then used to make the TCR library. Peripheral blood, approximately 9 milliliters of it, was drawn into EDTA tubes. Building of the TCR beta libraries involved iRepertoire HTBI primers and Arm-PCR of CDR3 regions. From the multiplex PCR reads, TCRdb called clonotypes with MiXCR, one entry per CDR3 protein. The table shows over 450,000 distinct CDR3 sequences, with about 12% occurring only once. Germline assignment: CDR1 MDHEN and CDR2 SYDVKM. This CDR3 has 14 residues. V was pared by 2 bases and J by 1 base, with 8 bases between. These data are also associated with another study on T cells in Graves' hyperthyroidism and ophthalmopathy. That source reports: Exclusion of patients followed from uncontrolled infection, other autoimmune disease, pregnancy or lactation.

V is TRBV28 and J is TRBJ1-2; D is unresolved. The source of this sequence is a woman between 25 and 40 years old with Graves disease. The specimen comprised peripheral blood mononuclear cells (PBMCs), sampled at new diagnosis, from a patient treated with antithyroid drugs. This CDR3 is CASSLVGINYGYTF. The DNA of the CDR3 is TGTGCCAGCAGTTTAGTGGGGATTAACTATGGCTACACCTTC.